These 22 T cell receptor beta chains were all obtained from the same sample, sequenced in a study of OX40 agonist ivuxolimab in advanced cancers. Profiled with immunoSEQ multiplex PCR; TCRdb holds only in-frame clones, not every one. This sample has 55,000 to 75,000 clones, with approximately 91% found just once. The sample was CD4+ or CD8+ T cells sorted from blood, taken in a trial of the OX40 agonist ivuxolimab. These TCRs come from an adult with an advanced solid tumor such as melanoma, head and neck, liver or kidney cancer.

This chain connects TRBV11-2 to TRBJ2-3, with a weak D call TRBD1 (5 bases). Trimming stripped 2 bases from V and 1 base from J, with 10 bases between. This CDR3 has 15 amino acids. The germline V gene encodes CDR1 SGHAT and CDR2 FQNNGV. In DNA form, the CDR3 reads TGTGCCAGCAGCTTAATGGGGCTAGGCACAGATACGCAGTATTTT. This codes for CASSLMGLGTDTQYF.

The rearrangement links TRBV2 to TRBJ2-6; 7 nucleotides match TRBD1. This CDR3 comprises 16 residues. The germline gives CDR1 SNHLY, CDR2 FYNNEI. After removal of 8 bases from V and 0 bases from J, the junction contained 7 bases not matched to a gene. The CDR3 region is CASVATGHSGANVLTF. The CDR3, as DNA: TGTGCCAGCGTGGCGACAGGGCACTCTGGGGCCAACGTCCTGACTTTC. Supplemented by reference TRBV2 and TRBJ2-6, the full variable domain reads EPEVTQTPSHQVTQMGQEVILRCVPISNHLYFYWYRQILGQKVEFLVSFYNNEISEKSEIFDDQFSVERPDGSNFTLKIRSTKLEDSAMYFCASVATGHSGANVLTFGAGSRLTVL.

This sequence joins TRBV28 and TRBJ1-4; no reliable D call. The CDR3 spans 14 residues. V lost 5 bases and J lost 0, with 7 bases in between. In germline, CDR1 is MDHEN, CDR2 SYDVKM. CDR3 DNA: TGTGCCAGCAGTGAGACGGCAACTAATGAAAAACTGTTTTTT. It yields the protein CASSETATNEKLFF.

This clone appeared a single time. The chain links TRBV2 to TRBJ2-1; possible D gene TRBD1, 7 bases. The CDR3 loop spans 16 amino acids. The V gene's germline CDR1 is SNHLY and CDR2 FYNNEI. Trimming removed 3 bases at V and 0 bases at J, with 12 bases between. CDR3 in amino acids: CASSDPGGSSYNEQFF. CDR3 DNA: TGTGCCAGCAGTGACCCAGGGGGGAGCTCCTACAATGAGCAGTTCTTC.

Concerning this clone itself: Within the sample, other DNA sequences also encode this same CDR3. This sequence joins TRBV19 and TRBJ2-1; the match to TRBD2 covers 11 bases. V trimming: 0 bases; J trimming: 0 bases; junction bases outside the gene matches: 7. This CDR3 is 19 amino acids long. Germline assignment: CDR1 LNHDA and CDR2 SQIVND (reference sequence). The CDR3 reads CASSIDSGTSGSSYNEQFF. The CDR3 nucleotides read TGTGCCAGTAGTATAGACTCCGGGACTAGCGGTAGCTCCTACAATGAGCAGTTCTTC.

The V and J genes are TRBV4-2 and TRBJ2-1, with 8 bases identical to TRBD2. With 0 bases clipped from V and 4 bases from J, the junction kept 5 bases outside the gene matches. The length of the CDR3 is 16 residues. Germline CDR1 LGHNA, CDR2 YNFKEQ. As DNA, the CDR3 is TGTGCCAGCAGCCAAGATAAGACTAGCGAGTACAATGAGCAGTTCTTC. Its translation is CASSQDKTSEYNEQFF.

Regarding this clone: The germline gene is not matched at one end of the junction; a read error may be the cause. Additional DNA sequences in this sample encode the identical CDR3. The rearrangement links TRBV5-6 to TRBJ1-2; D not certain. Germline V gene data show CDR1 as SGHDT and CDR2 as YYEEEE. This CDR3 has 14 amino acids. The chain's CDR3 is CASSLDKFNYGYTF. Written as DNA, the CDR3 is TGTGCCAGCAGCTTGGACAAATTTAACTATGGCTACACTTTC.

This chain connects TRBV4-3 to TRBJ2-7; D is perhaps TRBD1 (6 bases). CDR3 length equals 15 residues. The V end was cut by 0 bases, the J end by 1 base, with 10 bases between. CDR1 and CDR2 from the germline V gene are LGHNA and YSLEER. In DNA form, the CDR3 reads TGCGCCAGCAGCCAAGATGTGCAGGGGTCCTACGAGCAGTACTTC. Protein sequence: CASSQDVQGSYEQYF.

J is TRBJ2-5 and V is TRBV11-2; weak D call: TRBD2 (5 bases). CDR1 and CDR2 (germline): SGHAT, FQNNGV. The CDR3 runs 14 residues. Deletions cut 2 bases from V and 5 bases from J, with 12 bases between. CDR3 loop: CASSLIAGAETQYF. The CDR3 region has the DNA TGTGCCAGCAGCTTAATTGCGGGTGCGGAGACCCAGTACTTC.

This clone showed up just a few times. The rearrangement uses TRBV7-2 and TRBJ2-3, with a possible D match to TRBD2 (5 bases). Trimming stripped 0 bases from V and 4 bases from J, with 8 bases between. Germline assignment: CDR1 SGHTA and CDR2 FQGNSA. The length of the CDR3 is 14 residues. This CDR3 reads CASSLAGAPDTQYF. The CDR3 DNA reads as TGTGCCAGCAGCTTAGCGGGAGCCCCAGATACGCAGTATTTT. Full variable domain (outside the CDR3, taken from reference TRBV7-2 and TRBJ2-3): GAGVSQSPSNKVTEKGKDVELRCDPISGHTALYWYRQSLGQGLEFLIYFQGNSAPDKSGLPSDRFSAERTGGSVSTLTIQRTQQEDSAVYLCASSLAGAPDTQYFGPGTRLTVL.

V is TRBV23-1 and J is TRBJ2-5; D possibly uses TRBD1 or TRBD2 (5 bases each). Being an ORF, TRBV23-1 has a function that is uncertain. The CDR3 loop spans 14 amino acids. The V end lost 9 bases, the J end lost 3 bases, and 17 bases lay between the germline ends. The CDR3 spells CARARPGTKETQYF. The CDR3 region has the DNA TGCGCCAGGGCACGCCCGGGGACGAAAGAGACCCAGTACTTC.

The V call is TRBV11-2, the J call TRBJ1-2; D not certain. This CDR3 is 15 amino acids long. Deletions cut 5 bases from V and 2 bases from J, with 15 bases between. CDR1 and CDR2 (germline): SGHAT, FQNNGV. CDR3 residues: CASSLRTGVNYGYTF. CDR3 bases: TGTGCCAGCAGCCTCAGGACCGGCGTCAACTATGGCTACACCTTC.

The rearrangement joins TRBV27 to TRBJ1-4, with D hard to call. Trimming left V 0 bases short and J 12 bases short, with 8 bases between. This CDR3 region has 12 residues. Germline loops: CDR1 MNHEY, CDR2 SMNVEV (reference sequence). CDR3 loop: CASSLSGEELFF. The CDR3 DNA reads as TGTGCCAGCAGTTTATCGGGAGAAGAACTGTTTTTT.

The chain has TRBV28 and TRBJ1-1, with D possibly being TRBD1 (6 bases). CDR1 is MDHEN, CDR2 SYDVKM, per germline. With 7 bases removed from V and 3 bases from J, the gap between germline ends came to 15 bases. This CDR3 comprises 14 residues. CDR3: CASIWGGLDTEAFF. The CDR3 DNA reads TGTGCCAGCATCTGGGGGGGGCTGGACACTGAAGCTTTCTTT.

Of note for this clone: The germline gene is not matched at one end of the junction; a read error may be the cause. This rearrangement joins TRBV4-3 to TRBJ2-1; weak D call: TRBD1 (6 bases). This CDR3 is 13 amino acids long. Germline values: CDR1 LGHNA, CDR2 YSLEER. CDR3 in amino acids: CASSGTNHNQQFF. The CDR3 DNA reads as TGCGCCAGCAGCGGGACAAACCACAATCAGCAGTTCTTC.

This clone came up once. V and J are TRBV2 and TRBJ2-7; TRBD1 matches at 7 bases. V shed 7 bases and J 3 bases; nucleotides not matched to a gene: 3. The CDR3 extends over 12 amino acids. CDR1 is SNHLY and CDR2 is FYNNEI in the germline V gene. The DNA for the CDR3 is TGTGCCAGCAATGGACAGGACTACGAGCAGTACTTC. The encoded protein is CASNGQDYEQYF.

The V and J genes are TRBV15 and TRBJ1-5, with a tentative D call TRBD1 (6 bases). Trimming removed 6 bases at V and 0 bases at J, with 12 bases between. The length of the CDR3 is 15 residues. CDR1 and CDR2 from the germline V gene are LNHNV and YYDKDF (reference sequence). CDR3 residues: CATRDSSYSNQPQHF. CDR3 DNA: TGTGCCACCAGGGACAGTTCTTATAGCAATCAGCCCCAGCATTTT.

The V gene is TRBV9, the J gene TRBJ2-7; 9 nucleotides match TRBD2. Unmatched junction bases numbered 3, after V lost 0 bases and J lost 2 bases. Germline CDR1 is SGDLS and CDR2 is YYNGEE. This CDR3 comprises 15 residues. The CDR3 region has the DNA TGTGCCAGCAGCGTAGTAGCGGGAGAAACCTACGAGCAGTACTTC. It is translated as CASSVVAGETYEQYF.

This clone was detected only a few times. The rearrangement uses TRBV28 and TRBJ1-5; weak D call: TRBD1 (6 bases). The length of the CDR3 is 14 residues. V lost 4 bases and J lost 6, with 13 bases in between. Germline V gene lookup returns CDR1 MDHEN and CDR2 SYDVKM. The CDR3 region has the DNA TGTGCCAGCAGTTCCAATACAGGGCTTCAGCCCCAGCATTTT. Residues: CASSSNTGLQPQHF.

The CDR3 DNA reads TGTGCCAGCAGCCCGGGACAGCTTCCCGAAGCTTTCTTT. This gives the protein CASSPGQLPEAFF. This chain joins TRBV2 and TRBJ1-1; 7 positions match TRBD1. Germline CDR1 and CDR2: SNHLY and FYNNEI. V was pared by 6 bases and J by 8 bases, with 9 bases of the junction left unmatched. This CDR3 region has 13 residues.

V gene TRBV11-3 combines with J gene TRBJ2-5, with D maybe TRBD1 (6 bases). The DNA matches TRBJ2-7 better at its end, which makes the J call doubtful. The CDR3 loop spans 13 amino acids. Germline CDR1 SGHNT, CDR2 YENEEA. This CDR3 is CASSLDSRGEQYF. In DNA form, the CDR3 reads TGTGCCAGCAGCTTAGATTCCAGGGGCGAGCAGTACTTC.

V gene TRBV25-1 combines with J gene TRBJ2-5; 9 positions agree with TRBD1. Germline values: CDR1 MGHDK, CDR2 SYGVNS. CDR3 length equals 17 residues. J was trimmed by 5 bases and V by 6 bases; bases with no gene match: 16. This CDR3 is CASSQGGTGGPWETQYF. CDR3 nucleotides: TGTGCCAGCAGCCAAGGGGGTACAGGGGGCCCATGGGAGACCCAGTACTTC.